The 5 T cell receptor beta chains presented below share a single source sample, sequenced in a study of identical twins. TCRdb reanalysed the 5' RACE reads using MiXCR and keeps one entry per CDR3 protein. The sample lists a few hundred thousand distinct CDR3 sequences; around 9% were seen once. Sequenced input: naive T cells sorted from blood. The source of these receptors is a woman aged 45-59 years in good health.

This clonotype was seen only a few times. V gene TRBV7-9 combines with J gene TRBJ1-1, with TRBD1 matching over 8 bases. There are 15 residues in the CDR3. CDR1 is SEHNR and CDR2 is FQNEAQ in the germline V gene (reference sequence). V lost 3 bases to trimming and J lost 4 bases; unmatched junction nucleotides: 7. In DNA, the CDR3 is TGTGCCAGCAGCTTCCCGACAGGGGCGGGCACTGAAGCTTTCTTT. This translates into CASSFPTGAGTEAFF.

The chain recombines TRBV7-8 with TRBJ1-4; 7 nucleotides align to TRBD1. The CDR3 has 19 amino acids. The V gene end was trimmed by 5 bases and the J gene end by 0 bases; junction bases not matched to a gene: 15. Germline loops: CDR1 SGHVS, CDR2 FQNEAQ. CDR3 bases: TGTGCCAGCAGCCCTTTTCCCAGACAGGGCCGTCCAACTAATGAAAAACTGTTTTTT. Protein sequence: CASSPFPRQGRPTNEKLFF.

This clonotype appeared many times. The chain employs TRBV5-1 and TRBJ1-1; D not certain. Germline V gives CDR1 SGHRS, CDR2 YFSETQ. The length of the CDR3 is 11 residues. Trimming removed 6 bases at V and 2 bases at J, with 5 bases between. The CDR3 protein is CASMDNTEAFF. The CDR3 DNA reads TGCGCCAGCATGGACAACACTGAAGCTTTCTTT.

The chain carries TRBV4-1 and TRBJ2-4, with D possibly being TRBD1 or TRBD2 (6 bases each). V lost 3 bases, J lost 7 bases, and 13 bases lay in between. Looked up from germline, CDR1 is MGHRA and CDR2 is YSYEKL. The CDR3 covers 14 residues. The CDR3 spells CASSHPLGGNIQYF. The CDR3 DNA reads TGCGCCAGCAGCCATCCACTAGGGGGGAACATTCAGTACTTC.

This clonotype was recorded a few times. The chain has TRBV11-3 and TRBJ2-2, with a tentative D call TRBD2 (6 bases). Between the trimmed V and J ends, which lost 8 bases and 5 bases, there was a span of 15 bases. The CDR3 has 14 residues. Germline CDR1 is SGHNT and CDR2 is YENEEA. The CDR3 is CASAIAGTTGELFF. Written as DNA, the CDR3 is TGTGCCAGCGCAATTGCGGGAACTACCGGGGAGCTGTTTTTT.